This entry describes one T cell receptor beta chain. The sample originates from a study of cytomegalovirus exposure and HLA in healthy donors. Study-wide context: From donors who were HLA-typed, an early data release held around 80 million unique TCRs.

The PCR contained 60 Vbeta and 13 Jbeta primers. The assay was immunoSEQ multiplex PCR, and TCRdb's table has in-frame clones only and misses some. The sample consists of 120,000 or so clones, roughly 80% of them appearing once. The CDR3 sequence is 16 residues long. The V end was cut by 0 bases, the J end by 6 bases, with 15 bases between. CDR1 and CDR2 (germline): SGHAT, FQNNGV. The sequence derives from a young man in good health and CMV-seropositive. Sequenced sample: PBMCs. V gene TRBV11-2 combines with J gene TRBJ2-1; a weak D match, TRBD1 (6 bases). CDR3: CASSLEGAENFNEQFF. The DNA for the CDR3 is TGTGCCAGCAGCTTAGAGGGGGCTGAGAATTTCAATGAGCAGTTCTTC.